These T cell receptor beta chains were read from a single sample in a study of cytomegalovirus exposure and HLA in healthy donors. The table came from immunoSEQ multiplex PCR; TCRdb's copy has only in-frame clones and leaves some out. The data contain 140,000 or so clones, approximately 68% of them singletons. Specimen: PBMCs. Every receptor here comes from a man aged 40-50 years in good health and CMV-seronegative. CDR3s include the opening cysteine and the closing phenylalanine or tryptophan. D genes are given only for firm matches. Clone size, where shown, is once, few, many, or a class for clones that have expanded.

clone size | J gene | D gene | V gene | CDR3 protein | CDR3 DNA
- | TRBJ1-1 | TRBD1 | TRBV7-8 | CASSLEAAGGEAFF | TGTGCCAGCAGCTTAGAAGCGGCAGGGGGTGAAGCTTTCTTT
- | TRBJ2-5 | TRBD1 | TRBV19 | CASSIGGQGLQETQYF | TGTGCCAGTAGTATAGGGGGACAGGGCCTCCAAGAGACCCAGTACTTC
few | TRBJ1-5 | - | TRBV18 | CASSPAGGNQPQHF | TGTGCCAGCTCACCTGCAGGGGGCAATCAGCCCCAGCATTTT
- | TRBJ2-6 | TRBD1 | TRBV7-9 | CASSPRTGSTGANVLTF | TGTGCCAGCAGCCCCCGGACAGGCTCTACTGGGGCCAACGTCCTGACTTTC
- | TRBJ2-7 | TRBD1 | TRBV4-1 | CASSQAGTGREQYF | TGCGCCAGCAGCCAAGCGGGGACAGGACGAGAGCAGTACTTC
- | TRBJ1-2 | TRBD1 | TRBV2 | CASSRDRGISNYGYTF | TGTGCCAGCAGCCGCGACAGGGGGATATCTAACTATGGCTACACCTTC
- | TRBJ1-4 | - | TRBV4-1 | CASSQDPWGEEKLFF | TGCGCCAGCAGCCAAGATCCCTGGGGGGAGGAAAAACTGTTTTTT
- | TRBJ2-7 | - | TRBV4-1 | CASSQEMTGREQYF | TGCGCCAGCAGCCAAGAAATGACAGGTCGCGAGCAGTACTTC
few | TRBJ2-1 | - | TRBV28 | CASTASPIDEQFF | TGTGCCAGCACTGCTAGCCCCATCGATGAGCAGTTCTTC
- | TRBJ2-7 | TRBD2 | TRBV30 | CAWSSLAGGEQYF | TGTGCCTGGAGTTCCCTAGCGGGAGGCGAGCAGTACTTC
- | TRBJ1-1 | TRBD1 | TRBV5-4 | CASSLVGTGITAAFF | TGTGCCAGCAGCTTGGTCGGGACAGGGATCACTGCAGCTTTCTTT
- | TRBJ2-7 | TRBD2 | TRBV4-3 | CASSLSAGTSVPYEQYF | TGCGCCAGCAGCCTTTCGGCCGGGACTAGCGTACCCTACGAGCAGTACTTC
- | TRBJ2-7 | - | TRBV6-5 | CASSYTTGNYEQYF | TGTGCCAGCAGTTACACTACAGGGAACTACGAGCAGTACTTC
- | TRBJ1-2 | TRBD1 | TRBV2 | CASSEGQNYGYTF | TGTGCCAGCAGTGAGGGACAGAACTATGGCTACACCTTC
- | TRBJ1-1 | - | TRBV9 | CASSPTGNTEAFF | TGTGCCAGCAGCCCTACAGGGAACACTGAAGCTTTCTTT
- | TRBJ2-2 | - | TRBV19 | CASTGGPNTGELFF | TGTGCCAGTACGGGGGGCCCGAACACCGGGGAGCTGTTTTTT
few | TRBJ2-1 | TRBD2 | TRBV18 | CASLAGSSYNEQFF | TGTGCCAGCTTAGCGGGAAGCTCCTACAATGAGCAGTTCTTC
- | TRBJ2-5 | - | TRBV5-6 | CASSFSGEETQYF | TGTGCCAGCAGCTTCTCGGGGGAAGAGACCCAGTACTTC
once | TRBJ1-1 | - | TRBV12-5 | CASGFGRVAFF | TGTGCTAGTGGTTTTGGCAGGGTAGCTTTCTTT
- | TRBJ2-1 | TRBD1 | TRBV29-1 | CSVGSTGVAYNEQFF | TGCAGCGTTGGATCGACAGGGGTCGCCTACAATGAGCAGTTCTTC
- | TRBJ2-1 | - | TRBV29-1 | CSVEQEQFF | TGCAGCGTTGAACAGGAGCAGTTCTTC
- | TRBJ2-7 | TRBD1 | TRBV5-4 | CASSRQGAVSYEQYF | TGTGCCAGCAGCCGACAGGGGGCAGTCTCCTACGAGCAGTACTTC
- | TRBJ1-2 | - | TRBV27 | CASTASRSGGYTF | TGTGCCAGCACCGCGTCCAGGTCTGGTGGCTACACCTTC
- | TRBJ1-2 | - | TRBV4-1 | CASSRSATGRYGYTF | TGCGCCAGCAGCCGATCCGCGACAGGTAGATATGGCTACACCTTC
- | TRBJ2-5 | - | TRBV10-3 | CAISSGETQYF | TGTGCCATCAGTTCAGGAGAGACCCAGTACTTC
- | TRBJ1-1 | - | TRBV6-4 | CASSEQGGTEAFF | TGTGCCAGCAGTGAGCAGGGTGGGACTGAAGCTTTCTTT
- | TRBJ2-7 | TRBD1 | TRBV7-2 | CASYPQGPSQQYF | TGTGCCAGTTACCCACAGGGGCCGTCGCAGCAGTACTTC
- | TRBJ1-2 | TRBD1 | TRBV19 | CASSSYGTGATGYTF | TGTGCCAGTAGTTCCTACGGGACAGGGGCCACCGGCTACACCTTC
- | TRBJ2-7 | - | TRBV29-1 | CSGGFGPYEQYF | TGCAGCGGGGGCTTTGGTCCCTACGAGCAGTACTTC
once | TRBJ1-1 | - | TRBV29-1 | CSVITQRDTEAFF | TGCAGCGTTATTACTCAGAGGGACACTGAAGCTTTCTTT
- | TRBJ1-3 | - | TRBV19 | CASSIGQGLLSGNTIYF | TGTGCCAGTAGTATAGGGCAGGGCTTACTCTCTGGAAACACCATATATTTT
- | TRBJ1-2 | - | TRBV6-5 | CASSYGGLGYTF | TGTGCCAGCAGTTACGGCGGGTTGGGCTACACCTTC
- | TRBJ2-1 | TRBD2 | TRBV6-1 | CASSGTSGLLGNEQFF | TGTGCCAGCAGTGGCACTAGCGGTCTTCTCGGGAATGAGCAGTTCTTC
- | TRBJ1-6 | TRBD1 | TRBV27 | CASTLVAGGVSPLNF | TGTGCCAGCACCCTAGTGGCAGGGGGCGTCTCACCCCTCAACTTT
- | TRBJ2-1 | - | TRBV25-1 | CASRSQGSYNEQFF | TGTGCCAGCCGGTCCCAGGGTTCCTACAATGAGCAGTTCTTC
- | TRBJ2-1 | TRBD2 | TRBV2 | CASSDPLAGVVLSYNEQFF | TGTGCCAGCAGTGATCCCCTAGCGGGGGTAGTTCTATCCTACAATGAGCAGTTCTTC
- | TRBJ2-1 | TRBD2 | TRBV7-9 | CASSSPAASGGFNEQFF | TGTGCCAGCAGCTCCCCGGCCGCTAGCGGGGGTTTTAATGAGCAGTTCTTC
- | TRBJ2-1 | - | TRBV15 | CATSRDHSSYNEQFF | TGTGCCACCAGCAGAGACCATAGCTCCTACAATGAGCAGTTCTTC
few | TRBJ1-3 | - | TRBV1 | CTSSQEGRDSGNTIYF | TGCACCAGCAGCCAAGAAGGGAGGGACTCTGGAAACACCATATATTTT
- | TRBJ2-5 | TRBD2 | TRBV5-1 | CASSLLAGYQETQYF | TGCGCCAGCAGCTTGTTAGCGGGGTACCAAGAGACCCAGTACTTC
once | TRBJ1-1 | - | TRBV27 | CASSLSTRTEAFF | TGTGCCAGCAGTTTATCGACGAGGACTGAAGCTTTCTTT